Sequencing of this T cell receptor (beta chain) was carried out in a study of cytomegalovirus exposure and HLA in healthy donors. The donors, nominally healthy at sampling, likely had unrecorded immune exposures. This clone was detected only a few times. Its specificity is not known. Study-wide results and caveats: TCR beta chains associated with HLA were, in a later analysis, more clonally expanded than equally common others. Upon later analysis, TCR association rates were observed to vary by HLA locus, being highest for DRB1 and lowest for HLA-C.

J gave up 4 bases and V 4 bases, and 5 bases lay outside the gene matches. The CDR3 covers 15 residues. Germline CDR1 reads LNHDA; CDR2 reads SQIVND (reference sequence). Primers included in the PCR were 60 Vbeta and 13 Jbeta primers. Repertoires were generated with immunoSEQ multiplex PCR, while TCRdb's copy carries only in-frame clones and drops some. The data show tens of thousands of clones, approximately 78% seen once. What was sequenced was PBMCs. V is TRBV19 and J is TRBJ2-1; 9 bases agree with TRBD2. The sequence was obtained from a human donor in good health. As DNA, the CDR3 is TGTGCCAGTAGTAGGCTAGCGGGGTCATACAATGAGCAGTTCTTC. Amino acid sequence: CASSRLAGSYNEQFF.